This TCR beta chain was recorded in a study of OX40 agonist ivuxolimab in advanced cancers. Concerning the study at large: The costimulatory receptor OX40 (CD134) was targeted by ivuxolimab, a fully human IgG2 agonistic monoclonal antibody. Intravenous ivuxolimab was administered to patients every 2 weeks at six dose levels: 0.01, 0.1, 0.3, 1.5, 3 and 10 mg/kg. Of the 50 or so patients in dose escalation, about 20 had hepatocellular carcinoma, about 15 had melanoma, 9 had renal cell carcinoma and 9 had head and neck cancer. In the dose-escalation cohort, 65% to 90% of patients were male, and the mean age was around 60 years, with a range of roughly 20 to 80. Prior anti-PD-1, anti-PD-L1 or anti-CTLA-4 therapy was permitted, and 35% to 40% of dose-escalation patients had received checkpoint inhibitors. Partial responses occurred in three dose-escalation patients: two with cutaneous melanoma and one with hepatocellular carcinoma. Peripheral TCRbeta sequencing was intended to test whether TCR sequence diversity was altered and clonal T-cell expansion was caused by ivuxolimab. The monotherapy dose-escalation portion (N of about 50 patients) of the phase I ivuxolimab trial is reported in the paper.

For sequencing of the TCRbeta CDR3 region, genomic DNA was extracted from the sorted cells. The immunoSEQ Assay was used to sequence the TCRbeta CDR3 regions. The table comes from immuneACCESS by way of TCRdb, which keeps in-frame sequences with V and J called. Part of the clones is missing from these tables; in studies checked, under half for an unresolved V gene and the rest for unknown reasons. Here the sample has around 77,000 clones; around 94% occur a single time. The biggest ten clones account for approximately 5% of the sample. Details on this clone: This clone's antigen is unknown. Base qualities are missing; no much larger clone stands one base away.

The trial excluded patients who had a history of autoimmune disease or who were on systemic immunosuppression. Peripheral blood for TCR sequencing was drawn from every dose cohort at baseline, at cycle 4 day 1 and at cycle 7 day 1. The samples were drawn from a first-in-human, open-label, multicenter phase I dose-escalation trial of ivuxolimab. The trial enrolled adults with locally advanced or metastatic head and neck squamous cell, hepatocellular, melanoma or renal cell carcinoma. CD4+ and CD8+ T cells were sorted separately from peripheral blood before TCR sequencing. Study-wide conclusions, independent of this receptor: Clonal expansion of both CD4+ and CD8+ blood T cells was observed from baseline to week 6 at doses 0.1 to 3.0 mg/kg. On average, CD8+ T cells showed more expanded clones than CD4+ T cells after ivuxolimab. Partial responders in the 0.1-3.0 mg/kg groups had among the lowest normalized peripheral clonal expansion, especially among CD8+ T cells. Low levels of normalized T-cell clonal expansion were also seen in some patients who did not respond. The antigen specificity of the peripheral T cells that underwent clonal expansion was not determined.

Based on the germline V gene (reference sequence), the CDR1 and CDR2 sequences are LNHDA and SQIVND. Including cysteine and phenylalanine, the CDR3 has 14 amino acids. The sequence is cut down to CDR3 DNA, 42 bases in frame from base 1. At the junction V is shortened by 5 bases and J by 5 bases, with 13 bases in between. The chain is assembled from TRBV19 and TRBJ2-1; TRBD1 is a weak D gene call, 6 bases matching. The sequence derives from an adult with an advanced solid tumor such as melanoma, head and neck, liver or kidney cancer. The sample in question was CD4+ or CD8+ T cells sorted from blood, obtained in a trial of the OX40 agonist ivuxolimab. The CDR3 protein sequence reads: CASSQQGRDNEQFF. Here is the DNA: TGTGCCAGTAGTCAACAGGGTCGGGACAATGAGCAGTTCTTC.